This T cell receptor (beta chain) was captured in a study of blood T cell repertoires in COVID-19. As for the study in general: T cells, B-cell-depleted T cells, or PBMCs supplied cDNA or gDNA.

The CDR3 is made up of 15 amino acids. The germline CDR1 and CDR2 sequences are SGHRS and YFSETQ. With 0 bases removed from V and 0 bases from J, the gap between germline ends came to 6 bases. In this sample, this clone turned up once. In the study's own analysis: Reference gene primers were amplified, and this amplification served to estimate nucleated cell counts. This table comes from immunoSEQ multiplex PCR, and its TCRdb copy is limited to in-frame clones, with some not included. Clone size and V and J calls were adopted from that table, with D and trimming inferred from the DNA. Of 200,000 to 250,000 clones in the sample, about nine tenths were seen once.

The chain carries TRBV5-1 and TRBJ1-4; D call uncertain. Sequenced material: peripheral blood. This TCR was recovered from a man between 50 and 59 years old with COVID-19, enrolled during active disease. CDR3 region: CASSLDSATNEKLFF. The CDR3 DNA reads as TGCGCCAGCAGCTTGGACAGTGCAACTAATGAAAAACTGTTTTTT.